Listed here is a single TCR beta chain. Authors' data handling: Quantification of nucleated cells was approximated via reference gene primer amplification. Clones were read by immunoSEQ multiplex PCR, and TCRdb kept only the in-frame ones, dropping some. V and J calls and clone size come straight from that table; D and trimming were deduced from the DNA. This table has about 190,000 clones, around 90% appearing once. The data derive from a study of blood T cell repertoires in COVID-19. From germline, CDR1 is LNHDA and CDR2 SQIVND (reference sequence). V lost 5 bases and J lost 2, with 18 bases in between. This CDR3 region has 16 residues.

The clonotype originates from a man aged 35 to 55 with acute or convalescent COVID-19. The source material was peripheral blood. The rearrangement links TRBV19 to TRBJ2-5; D might be TRBD2 (6 bases). DNA of the CDR3: TGTGCCAGTAGTTGGCAATCCGGGGGAGGACAAGAGACCCAGTACTTC. It yields the protein CASSWQSGGGQETQYF. The entire variable domain, with the rest obtained from reference TRBV19 and TRBJ2-5, is as follows: DGGITQSPKYLFRKEGQNVTLSCEQNLNHDAMYWYRQDPGQGLRLIYYSQIVNDFQKGDIAEGYSVSREKKESFPLTVTSAQKNPTAFYLCASSWQSGGGQETQYFGPGTRLLVL.